The next 6 T cell receptor beta chains were all read from a single sample in a study of T cell responses to AZD1222 COVID-19 vaccine. This table comes from immunoSEQ multiplex PCR, and its TCRdb copy is limited to in-frame clones, with some not included. The sample lists around 180,000 clones; 90% were seen once. The input for sequencing was peripheral blood, taken on day 0 of AZD1222 vaccination. These receptors came from an adult in good health.

The gene calls are TRBV18 and TRBJ2-1, with 7 bases lining up with TRBD2. Per germline, CDR1 KGHSH and CDR2 LQKENI. This CDR3 is 16 amino acids long. J lost 0 bases, V lost 4 bases, and 6 bases had no gene match. CDR3: CASSQSSSGSYNEQFF. CDR3 DNA sequence: TGTGCCAGCTCACAATCGTCTAGCGGCTCCTACAATGAGCAGTTCTTC.

This chain links TRBV7-8 with TRBJ1-1; D is undetermined. This CDR3 spans 14 amino acids. Trimming left V 6 bases short and J 1 base short, with 12 bases between. The germline gives CDR1 SGHVS, CDR2 FQNEAQ. CDR3 nucleotide sequence: TGTGCCAGCAGACCCACGCGACAGAACACTGAAGCTTTCTTT. It codes for CASRPTRQNTEAFF.

The genes are TRBV14 and TRBJ2-5; tentatively, D is TRBD1 or TRBD2 (5 bases each). Trimming cost V 3 bases and J 9 bases, with 11 bases left between them. Per germline, CDR1 SGHDN and CDR2 FVKESK. The CDR3 is made up of 12 amino acids. The DNA for the CDR3 is TGTGCCAGCAGCCAGGTGGGGGTGGCCCAGTACTTC. As protein: CASSQVGVAQYF.

The chain is built from TRBV7-3 and TRBJ1-1; D is ambiguous. Trimming pared 4 bases from V and 1 base from J, leaving 7 bases between. The CDR3 loop spans 13 amino acids. Germline V gives CDR1 SGHTA, CDR2 FQGTGA. The chain's CDR3 is CASSSWKNTEAFF. The CDR3 coding sequence is TGTGCCAGCAGCTCCTGGAAGAACACTGAAGCTTTCTTT.

V is TRBV21-1 and J is TRBJ1-6; the D call in the table, TRBD1, was not verified against the DNA. TRBV21-1 is termed a pseudogene. This CDR3 has 19 residues. The CDR3 coding sequence is TGTGCCAGCAGCAAATCACGGGGACAGAGCGTGTCTACACATTCACCCCTCCACTTT. It codes for CASSKSRGQSVSTHSPLHF.

CDR3 DNA sequence: TGCGCCAGCAGCCCCTCACCGGGGCCGTACGAGCAGTACTTC. Residues: CASSPSPGPYEQYF. The chain recombines TRBV5-1 with TRBJ2-7; D is perhaps TRBD1 or TRBD2 (5 bases each). CDR1 is SGHRS, CDR2 YFSETQ, per germline. This CDR3 region has 14 residues. Trimming cost V 4 bases and J 4 bases, with 15 bases left between them.